The rows below give T cell receptor beta chains drawn from one sample of a study of blood T cell repertoires in COVID-19. The table came from immunoSEQ multiplex PCR; TCRdb's copy has only in-frame clones and leaves some out. The sample shows about 160,000 clones, 80% of them seen only once. Sequenced sample: PBMCs or T cells enriched from blood (not recorded which). The receptor source for this set is a woman aged 60 to 75 who had recovered from COVID-19. Each CDR3 is given with its conserved first and last residue. Fields, in order: clone size, V gene, J gene, D gene, CDR3 protein, CDR3 DNA. D genes are given only for firm matches. Size tells how often a clone was seen (once, few, many) or the class of an expanded clone, and some rows leave it out.

size: once; V: TRBV2; J: TRBJ1-6; D: .; CDR3: CASSEAGAENNSPLHF; DNA: TGTGCCAGCAGTGAAGCGGGAGCAGAGAATAATTCACCCCTCCACTTT
size: .; V: TRBV5-6; J: TRBJ2-7; D: TRBD2; CDR3: CASTLAGGSLTYEQYF; DNA: TGTGCCAGCACACTAGCGGGGGGCTCCTTAACCTACGAGCAGTACTTC
size: .; V: TRBV19; J: TRBJ1-2; D: TRBD1; CDR3: CASSSPDRAYGYTF; DNA: TGTGCCAGTAGTTCCCCGGACAGGGCCTATGGCTACACCTTC
size: .; V: TRBV2; J: TRBJ1-4; D: .; CDR3: CASNGRDEKLFF; DNA: TGTGCCAGCAATGGCAGGGATGAAAAACTGTTTTTT
size: .; V: TRBV6-2/TRBV6-3; J: TRBJ2-7; D: .; CDR3: CASSPRGSEQYF; DNA: TGTGCCAGCAGTCCCCGGGGAAGCGAGCAGTACTTC
size: .; V: TRBV6-1; J: TRBJ1-2; D: .; CDR3: CASSELSGAREGYTF; DNA: TGTGCCAGCAGTGAACTCTCAGGGGCACGAGAGGGCTACACCTTC
size: .; V: TRBV7-2; J: TRBJ2-5; D: TRBD2; CDR3: CASSLGLAGRETQYF; DNA: TGTGCCAGCAGCTTAGGCCTAGCGGGCCGGGAGACCCAGTACTTC
size: once; V: TRBV6-5; J: TRBJ1-1; D: .; CDR3: CASSFGAAGRAFF; DNA: TGTGCCAGCAGTTTCGGGGCAGCGGGGCGAGCTTTCTTT
size: .; V: TRBV28; J: TRBJ1-2; D: TRBD1; CDR3: CASSFRDRNYGYTF; DNA: TGTGCCAGCAGTTTTCGGGACAGGAACTATGGCTACACCTTC
size: .; V: TRBV20-1; J: TRBJ2-7; D: .; CDR3: CSADSTYEQYF; DNA: TGCAGTGCCGACAGTACCTACGAGCAGTACTTC
size: .; V: TRBV7-8; J: TRBJ2-1; D: TRBD2; CDR3: CASSQASGGQYNEQFF; DNA: TGTGCCAGCAGCCAGGCTAGCGGGGGCCAATACAATGAGCAGTTCTTC
size: .; V: TRBV7-8; J: TRBJ2-2; D: .; CDR3: CASSLVQPTGELFF; DNA: TGTGCCAGCAGCTTAGTACAACCCACCGGGGAGCTGTTTTTT
size: few; V: TRBV5-4; J: TRBJ2-7; D: TRBD2; CDR3: CASSQLGTSGLPYEQYF; DNA: TGTGCCAGCAGTCAACTGGGGACTAGCGGGCTCCCCTACGAGCAGTACTTC
size: .; V: TRBV6-6; J: TRBJ1-1; D: .; CDR3: CASSQFLRITEAFF; DNA: TGTGCCAGCAGTCAATTTCTCAGGATAACTGAAGCTTTCTTT
size: few; V: TRBV9; J: TRBJ2-3; D: TRBD1; CDR3: CASSVEGGPDTQYF; DNA: TGTGCCAGCAGCGTAGAAGGGGGCCCCGATACGCAGTATTTT
size: .; V: TRBV2; J: TRBJ2-3; D: .; CDR3: CASGASTDTQYF; DNA: TGTGCCAGCGGGGCCTCCACAGATACGCAGTATTTT
size: once; V: TRBV7-2; J: TRBJ2-1; D: TRBD2; CDR3: CASSTSGSSYNEQFF; DNA: TGTGCCAGCAGTACTAGCGGGAGCTCCTACAATGAGCAGTTCTTC
size: .; V: TRBV2; J: TRBJ1-5; D: TRBD1; CDR3: CASPGQGGNQPQHF; DNA: TGTGCCAGCCCCGGACAGGGTGGGAATCAGCCCCAGCATTTT
size: many; V: TRBV13; J: TRBJ2-7; D: TRBD2; CDR3: CASSPRTSGDIDEQYF; DNA: TGTGCCAGCAGCCCCCGGACTAGCGGGGATATCGACGAGCAGTACTTC
size: .; V: TRBV19; J: TRBJ1-1; D: TRBD1; CDR3: CASSSGTGGIMNTEAFF; DNA: TGTGCCAGTAGTTCCGGGACAGGGGGGATCATGAACACTGAAGCTTTCTTT
size: few; V: TRBV7-2; J: TRBJ1-1; D: .; CDR3: CASSGLLFNTEAFF; DNA: TGTGCCAGCTCAGGACTCCTCTTTAACACTGAAGCTTTCTTT
size: .; V: TRBV27; J: TRBJ1-1; D: TRBD1; CDR3: CASSLGRQGHTEAFF; DNA: TGTGCCAGCAGTTTGGGGAGACAGGGACACACTGAAGCTTTCTTT
size: .; V: TRBV14; J: TRBJ1-1; D: .; CDR3: CATSTAFGPEAFF; DNA: TGTGCCACCTCGACAGCTTTTGGGCCTGAAGCTTTCTTT
size: .; V: TRBV5-6; J: TRBJ1-1; D: TRBD1; CDR3: CASSPTPGTAEAFF; DNA: TGTGCCAGCAGCCCTACCCCCGGGACAGCTGAAGCTTTCTTT
size: .; V: TRBV7-8; J: TRBJ2-1; D: TRBD2; CDR3: CASSFSGGNYEQFF; DNA: TGTGCCAGCAGCTTTAGCGGGGGCAACTATGAGCAGTTCTTC
size: .; V: TRBV5-4; J: TRBJ1-2; D: .; CDR3: CASRLLTATYGYTF; DNA: TGTGCCAGCAGACTTTTGACAGCTACCTATGGCTACACCTTC
size: few; V: TRBV21-1; J: TRBJ2-2; D: .; CDR3: CASSKRKAGEAGELFF; DNA: TGTGCCAGCAGCAAAAGGAAGGCGGGGGAAGCCGGGGAGCTGTTTTTT
size: .; V: TRBV5-1; J: TRBJ2-3; D: .; CDR3: CASSLSSPSTDTQYF; DNA: TGCGCCAGCAGCTTGAGTAGCCCTAGCACAGATACGCAGTATTTT
size: .; V: TRBV2; J: TRBJ1-4; D: .; CDR3: CASSPRVNEKLFF; DNA: TGTGCCAGCAGTCCCCGGGTTAATGAAAAACTGTTTTTT
size: once; V: TRBV4-2; J: TRBJ2-7; D: .; CDR3: CASSGTQGYEQYF; DNA: TGTGCCAGCTCCGGGACTCAGGGTTACGAGCAGTACTTC
size: .; V: TRBV6-5; J: TRBJ1-3; D: TRBD1; CDR3: CASSSGQGGNTIYF; DNA: TGTGCCAGCAGTTCCGGACAGGGAGGAAACACCATATATTTT
size: .; V: TRBV2; J: TRBJ1-2; D: TRBD1; CDR3: CASTLDRGYYGYTF; DNA: TGTGCCAGCACCTTAGACAGGGGCTACTATGGCTACACCTTC
size: .; V: TRBV30; J: TRBJ1-1; D: .; CDR3: CAWKGDMNTEAFF; DNA: TGTGCCTGGAAGGGAGACATGAACACTGAAGCTTTCTTT
size: .; V: TRBV5-1; J: TRBJ1-5; D: .; CDR3: CASSLAQGQPQHF; DNA: TGCGCCAGCAGCTTGGCACAGGGACAGCCCCAGCATTTT
size: .; V: TRBV3-1/TRBV3-2; J: TRBJ2-1; D: TRBD2; CDR3: CASSQAPAGAEQFF; DNA: TGTGCCAGCAGCCAAGCCCCAGCGGGGGCAGAGCAGTTCTTC
size: .; V: TRBV5-3; J: TRBJ1-5; D: .; CDR3: CARTKGRNQPQHF; DNA: TGTGCCAGAACCAAGGGGAGGAATCAGCCCCAGCATTTT
size: .; V: TRBV5-1; J: TRBJ2-1; D: TRBD2; CDR3: CASSHPSGVINNEQFF; DNA: TGCGCCAGCAGCCACCCTAGCGGGGTGATCAACAATGAGCAGTTCTTC
size: .; V: TRBV24-1; J: TRBJ1-2; D: TRBD1; CDR3: CATSDAGGRGYTF; DNA: TGTGCCACCAGTGACGCAGGGGGCCGCGGCTACACCTTC